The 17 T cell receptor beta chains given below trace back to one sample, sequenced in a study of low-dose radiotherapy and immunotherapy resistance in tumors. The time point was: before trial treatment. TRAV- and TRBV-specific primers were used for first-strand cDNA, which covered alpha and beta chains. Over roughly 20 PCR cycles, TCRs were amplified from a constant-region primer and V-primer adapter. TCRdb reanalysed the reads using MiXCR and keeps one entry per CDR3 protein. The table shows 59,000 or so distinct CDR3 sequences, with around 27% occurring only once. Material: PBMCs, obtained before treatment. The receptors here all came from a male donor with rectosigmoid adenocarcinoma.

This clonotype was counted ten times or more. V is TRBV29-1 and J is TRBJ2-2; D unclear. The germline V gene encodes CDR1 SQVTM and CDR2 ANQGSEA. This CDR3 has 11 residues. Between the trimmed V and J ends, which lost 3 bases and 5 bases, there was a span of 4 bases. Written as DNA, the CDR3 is TGCAGCGTTGATTTGACCGGGGAGCTGTTTTTT. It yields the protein CSVDLTGELFF.

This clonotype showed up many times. CDR3: CASSQDPGRKQFF. As DNA, the CDR3 is TGTGCCAGCAGCCAAGACCCCGGGAGGAAGCAGTTCTTC. V usage is TRBV7-2 and J usage is TRBJ2-1; 7 bases line up with TRBD2. Germline assignment: CDR1 SGHTA and CDR2 FQGNSA. The CDR3 has 13 residues. With 5 bases clipped from V and 11 bases from J, the junction kept 9 bases outside the gene matches.

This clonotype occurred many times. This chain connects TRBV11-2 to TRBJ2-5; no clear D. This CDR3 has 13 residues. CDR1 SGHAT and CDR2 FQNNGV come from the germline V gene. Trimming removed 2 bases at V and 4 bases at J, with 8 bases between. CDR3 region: CASSLTIAETQYF. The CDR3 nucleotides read TGTGCCAGCAGCTTAACCATCGCAGAGACCCAGTACTTC.

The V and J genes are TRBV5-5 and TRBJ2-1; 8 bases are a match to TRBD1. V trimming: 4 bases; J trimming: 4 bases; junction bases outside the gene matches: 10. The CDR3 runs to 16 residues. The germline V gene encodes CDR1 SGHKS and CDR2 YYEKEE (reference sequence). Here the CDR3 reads CASSLQTGAGYNEQFF. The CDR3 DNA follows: TGTGCCAGCAGCCTCCAGACAGGGGCTGGATACAATGAGCAGTTCTTC.

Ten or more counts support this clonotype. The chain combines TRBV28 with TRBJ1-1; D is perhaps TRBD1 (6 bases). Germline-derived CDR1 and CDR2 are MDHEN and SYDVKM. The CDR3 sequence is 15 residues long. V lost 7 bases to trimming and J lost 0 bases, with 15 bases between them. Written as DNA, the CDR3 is TGTGCCAGCAAGCCACCAGGGGATTTGAACACTGAAGCTTTCTTT. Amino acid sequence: CASKPPGDLNTEAFF.

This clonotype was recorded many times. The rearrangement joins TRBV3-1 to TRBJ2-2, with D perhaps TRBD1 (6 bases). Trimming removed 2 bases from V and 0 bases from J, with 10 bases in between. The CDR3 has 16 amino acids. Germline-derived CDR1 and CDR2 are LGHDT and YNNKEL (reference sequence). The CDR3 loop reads CASSQSSGANTGELFF. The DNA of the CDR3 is TGTGCCAGCAGCCAATCATCAGGGGCGAACACCGGGGAGCTGTTTTTT. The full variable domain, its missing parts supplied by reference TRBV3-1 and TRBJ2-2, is DTAVSQTPKYLVTQMGNDKSIKCEQNLGHDTMYWYKQDSKKFLKIMFSYNNKELIINETVPNRFSPKSPDKAHLNLHINSLELGDSAVYFCASSQSSGANTGELFFGEGSRLTVL.

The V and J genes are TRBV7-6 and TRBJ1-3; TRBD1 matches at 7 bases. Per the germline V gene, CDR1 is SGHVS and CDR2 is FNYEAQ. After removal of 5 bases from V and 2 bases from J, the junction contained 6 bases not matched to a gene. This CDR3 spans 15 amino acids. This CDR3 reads CASSRDRAAGNTIYF. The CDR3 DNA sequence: TGTGCCAGCAGCCGTGACAGGGCGGCTGGAAACACCATATATTTT.

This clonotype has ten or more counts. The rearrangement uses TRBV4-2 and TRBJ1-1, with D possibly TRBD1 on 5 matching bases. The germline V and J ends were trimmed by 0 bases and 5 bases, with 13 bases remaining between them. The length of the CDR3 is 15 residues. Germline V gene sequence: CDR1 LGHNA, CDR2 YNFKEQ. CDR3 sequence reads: CASSQDHGGWTEAFF. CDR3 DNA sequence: TGTGCCAGCAGCCAAGATCATGGGGGATGGACTGAAGCTTTCTTT.

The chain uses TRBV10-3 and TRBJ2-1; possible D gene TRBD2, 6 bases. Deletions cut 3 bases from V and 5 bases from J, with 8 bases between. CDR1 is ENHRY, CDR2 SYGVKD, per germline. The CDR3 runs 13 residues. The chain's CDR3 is CAISDQRDNEQFF. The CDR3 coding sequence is TGTGCCATCAGTGACCAGCGGGACAATGAGCAGTTCTTC.

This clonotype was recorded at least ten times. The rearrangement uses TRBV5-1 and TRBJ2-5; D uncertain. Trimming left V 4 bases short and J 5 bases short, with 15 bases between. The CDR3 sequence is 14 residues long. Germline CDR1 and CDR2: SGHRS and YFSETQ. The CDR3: CASSLQRMVETQYF. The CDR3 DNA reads TGCGCCAGCAGCCTGCAGCGAATGGTGGAGACCCAGTACTTC.

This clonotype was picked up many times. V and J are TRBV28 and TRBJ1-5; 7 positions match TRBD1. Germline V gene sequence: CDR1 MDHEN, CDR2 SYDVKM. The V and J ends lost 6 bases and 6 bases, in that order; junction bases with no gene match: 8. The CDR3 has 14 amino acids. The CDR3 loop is CASSRGQNRQPQHF. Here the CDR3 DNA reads TGTGCCAGCAGCCGGGGACAGAACCGTCAGCCCCAGCATTTT. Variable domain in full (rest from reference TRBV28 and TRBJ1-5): DVKVTQSSRYLVKRTGEKVFLECVQDMDHENMFWYRQDPGLGLRLIYFSYDVKMKEKGDIPEGYSVSREKKERFSLILESASTNQTSMYLCASSRGQNRQPQHFGDGTRLSIL.

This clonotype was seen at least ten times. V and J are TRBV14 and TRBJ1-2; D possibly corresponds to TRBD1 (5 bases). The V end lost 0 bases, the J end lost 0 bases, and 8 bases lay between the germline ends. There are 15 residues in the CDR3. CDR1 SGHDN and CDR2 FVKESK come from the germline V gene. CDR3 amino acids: CASSQETAANYGYTF. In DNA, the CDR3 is TGTGCCAGCAGCCAAGAGACAGCCGCTAACTATGGCTACACCTTC.

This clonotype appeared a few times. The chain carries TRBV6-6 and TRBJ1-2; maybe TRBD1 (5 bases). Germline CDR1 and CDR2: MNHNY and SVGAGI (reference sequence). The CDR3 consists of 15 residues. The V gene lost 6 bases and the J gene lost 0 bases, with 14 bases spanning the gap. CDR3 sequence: CASRNQDTTNYGYTF. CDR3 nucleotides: TGTGCCAGCAGGAACCAGGACACGACTAACTATGGCTACACCTTC.

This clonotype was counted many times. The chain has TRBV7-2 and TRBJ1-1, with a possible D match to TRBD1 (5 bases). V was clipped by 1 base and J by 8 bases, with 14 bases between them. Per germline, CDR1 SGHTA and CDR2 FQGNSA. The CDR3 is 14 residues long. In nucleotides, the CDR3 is TGTGCCAGCAGCTTAGTCGTTCAGGGTGGCGAAGCTTTCTTT. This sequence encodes CASSLVVQGGEAFF.

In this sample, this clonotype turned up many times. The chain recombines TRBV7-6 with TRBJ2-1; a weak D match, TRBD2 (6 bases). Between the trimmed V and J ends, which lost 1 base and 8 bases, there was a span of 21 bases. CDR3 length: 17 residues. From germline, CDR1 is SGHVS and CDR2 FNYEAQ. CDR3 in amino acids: CASSLVLGGLQGDEQFF. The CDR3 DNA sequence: TGTGCCAGCAGCTTAGTTTTGGGGGGTCTCCAGGGCGATGAGCAGTTCTTC.

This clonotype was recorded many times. CDR3 amino acids: CASSFTYLGNEQFF. CDR3 sequence (DNA): TGTGCCAGCAGTTTTACGTACCTTGGGAATGAGCAGTTCTTC. The rearrangement uses TRBV12-3 or TRBV12-4 and TRBJ2-1, with D unresolved. This CDR3 has 14 residues. Trimming shortened V by 3 bases and J by 7 bases, and 13 bases separated the two germline ends.

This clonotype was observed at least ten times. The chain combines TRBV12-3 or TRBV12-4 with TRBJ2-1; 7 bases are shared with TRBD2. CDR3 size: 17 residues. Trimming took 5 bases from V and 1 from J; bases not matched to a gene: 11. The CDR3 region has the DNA TGTGCCAGCAGTCCCTCTGGGGGGGGTGGGTCCTACAATGAGCAGTTCTTC. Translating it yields CASSPSGGGGSYNEQFF.